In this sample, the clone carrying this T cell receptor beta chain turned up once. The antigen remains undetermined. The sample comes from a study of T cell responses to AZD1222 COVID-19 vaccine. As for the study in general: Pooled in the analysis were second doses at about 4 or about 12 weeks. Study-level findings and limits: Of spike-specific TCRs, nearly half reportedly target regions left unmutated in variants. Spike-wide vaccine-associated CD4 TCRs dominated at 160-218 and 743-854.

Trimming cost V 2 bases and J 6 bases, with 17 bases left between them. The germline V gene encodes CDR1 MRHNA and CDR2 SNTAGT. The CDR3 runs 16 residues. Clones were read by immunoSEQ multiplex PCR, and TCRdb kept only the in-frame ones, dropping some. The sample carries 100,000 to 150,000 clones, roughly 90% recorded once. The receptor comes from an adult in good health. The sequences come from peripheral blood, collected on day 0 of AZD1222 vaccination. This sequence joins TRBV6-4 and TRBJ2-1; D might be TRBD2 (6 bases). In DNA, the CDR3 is TGTGCCAGCAGTGACCTAGGCGGGATAGGGAGCAATGAGCAGTTCTTC. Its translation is CASSDLGGIGSNEQFF.